These 8 T cell receptor beta chains came from one sample sequenced in a study of T cell responses to AZD1222 COVID-19 vaccine. Produced via immunoSEQ multiplex PCR; TCRdb's table is partial and in-frame only. The table shows 70,000 to 95,000 clones, with around 81% occurring only once. The source was peripheral blood, collected on day 0 of AZD1222 vaccination. The receptors come from an adult in good health.

The CDR3, as DNA: TGTGCCAGCACCACGGGACTAGCGGGAGGAAAAACCGGGGAGCTGTTTTTT. Amino acids: CASTTGLAGGKTGELFF. The gene calls are TRBV5-4 and TRBJ2-2; the match to TRBD2 covers 15 bases. The germline V gene encodes CDR1 SGHNT and CDR2 YYREEE (reference sequence). CDR3 length: 17 amino acids. The trim removed 6 bases at V and 5 bases at J, leaving 8 bases unmatched.

The chain has TRBV7-9 and TRBJ2-3; 7 bases align to TRBD2. Unmatched junction bases numbered 5, after V lost 3 bases and J lost 2 bases. This CDR3 spans 15 amino acids. The germline gives CDR1 SEHNR, CDR2 FQNEAQ (reference sequence). The CDR3 reads CASSFGGVLTDTQYF. The DNA for the CDR3 is TGTGCCAGCAGCTTTGGGGGGGTACTCACAGATACGCAGTATTTT.

This chain links TRBV19 with TRBJ1-3; weak D call: TRBD1 (5 bases). The V end lost 7 bases, the J end lost 6 bases, and 16 bases lay between the germline ends. The CDR3 extends over 14 amino acids. Germline CDR1 reads LNHDA; CDR2 reads SQIVND (reference sequence). CDR3 amino acids: CASTTADRLNTIYF. DNA for the CDR3: TGTGCCAGTACCACCGCCGACAGACTAAACACCATATATTTT.

This clone was picked up a small number of times. V gene TRBV9 combines with J gene TRBJ1-3; D gene unclear. Germline loops: CDR1 SGDLS, CDR2 YYNGEE. The CDR3 sequence is 14 residues long. V was trimmed by 5 bases and J by 0 bases, leaving 9 bases between them. The CDR3 DNA is TGTGCCAGCAGACAGTCCCTCTCTGGAAACACCATATATTTT. Residues: CASRQSLSGNTIYF.

V is TRBV30 and J is TRBJ1-6; 7 bases agree with TRBD1. CDR1 is GTSNPN, CDR2 SVGIG, per germline (reference sequence). The CDR3 covers 16 residues. The V gene end was trimmed by 0 bases and the J gene end by 7 bases; junction bases not matched to a gene: 9. CDR3 in amino acids: CAWSVVPPGGNSPLHF. In DNA, the CDR3 is TGTGCCTGGAGTGTAGTCCCACCAGGGGGAAATTCACCCCTCCACTTT.

The chain is built from TRBV7-9 and TRBJ1-2; 7 nucleotides align to TRBD1. CDR1 is SEHNR, CDR2 FQNEAQ, per germline (reference sequence). The CDR3 runs 14 residues. Trimming cost V 5 bases and J 8 bases; bases outside gene matches: 11. CDR3 coding DNA: TGTGCCAGCAGCGACGAGACAGGGATGAGAGGCTACACCTTC. Translating gives CASSDETGMRGYTF.

This chain connects TRBV27 to TRBJ1-3; tentatively, D is TRBD1 (6 bases). The germline V gene encodes CDR1 MNHEY and CDR2 SMNVEV (reference sequence). This CDR3 has 17 amino acids. V was clipped by 4 bases and J by 3 bases, with 19 bases between them. In nucleotides, the CDR3 is TGTGCCAGCAGTTCGGGGATTGGGGGGGCCTATGGAAACACCATATATTTT. This codes for CASSSGIGGAYGNTIYF.

The chain combines TRBV27 with TRBJ2-3; 12 bases agree with TRBD2. V dropped 1 base and J dropped 1; count of bases not matched to a gene: 3. Per germline, CDR1 MNHEY and CDR2 SMNVEV (reference sequence). The CDR3 contains 17 residues. The CDR3, as DNA: TGTGCCAGCAGTTTATACCCTAGCGGGGGGGGCACAGATACGCAGTATTTT. Its protein is CASSLYPSGGGTDTQYF.